A single sample is the source of the 5 T cell receptor beta chains below, sequenced in a study of blood T cell repertoires in COVID-19. Produced via immunoSEQ multiplex PCR; TCRdb's table is partial and in-frame only. The sample has 300,000 or so clones, around 80% seen once; the top ten hold roughly 1.1%. Sequencing was carried out using peripheral blood. The receptors were sampled from a woman aged 45-65 years with acute or convalescent COVID-19.

This clone occurred once. This chain uses TRBV3-1 (or the pseudogene TRBV3-2) with TRBJ2-2; D ambiguous. Per germline, CDR1 LGHDT and CDR2 YNNKEL (reference sequence). The V gene lost 1 base and the J gene lost 1 base, with 4 bases spanning the gap. This CDR3 has 14 residues. The CDR3 DNA reads as TGTGCCAGCAGCCAAGTTAGGAACACCGGGGAGCTGTTTTTT. It encodes CASSQVRNTGELFF.

The CDR3 sequence: CASSPRGGYTEAFF. The DNA for the CDR3 is TGTGCCAGCAGCCCCCGGGGGGGTTACACTGAAGCTTTCTTT. The gene calls are TRBV27 and TRBJ1-1, with D possibly TRBD1 on 5 matching bases. The CDR3 contains 14 residues. Germline V CDR1 and CDR2: MNHEY, SMNVEV (reference sequence). Deletions cut 6 bases from V and 3 bases from J, with 14 bases between.

The chain recombines TRBV7-9 with TRBJ2-1, with 11 bases identical to TRBD2. Per germline, CDR1 SEHNR and CDR2 FQNEAQ (reference sequence). The ends lost 4 bases at V and 9 bases at J; junction bases unmatched: 11. The CDR3 sequence is 16 residues long. The CDR3 loop is CASSSQTSGRSGEQFF. The CDR3 DNA is TGTGCCAGCAGCTCCCAAACTAGCGGGAGAAGTGGTGAGCAGTTCTTC.

The chain is built from TRBV7-3 and TRBJ2-2; TRBD2 aligns across 8 bases. V was pared by 2 bases and J by 1 base, with 3 bases of the junction left unmatched. The germline gives CDR1 SGHTA, CDR2 FQGTGA. This CDR3 contains 16 residues. The CDR3 here is CASSLRGLGNTGELFF. The CDR3 region has the DNA TGTGCCAGCAGCTTACGGGGACTAGGGAACACCGGGGAGCTGTTTTTT.

The genes are TRBV11-2 and TRBJ2-7; TRBD2 is a possible D gene (6 bases). Germline CDR1 and CDR2: SGHAT and FQNNGV. The germline V and J ends were trimmed by 5 bases and 6 bases, with 11 bases remaining between them. The CDR3 length is 12 residues. Here the CDR3 reads CASSLGGLEQYF. Written as DNA, the CDR3 is TGTGCCAGCAGCCTCGGGGGACTCGAGCAGTACTTC.